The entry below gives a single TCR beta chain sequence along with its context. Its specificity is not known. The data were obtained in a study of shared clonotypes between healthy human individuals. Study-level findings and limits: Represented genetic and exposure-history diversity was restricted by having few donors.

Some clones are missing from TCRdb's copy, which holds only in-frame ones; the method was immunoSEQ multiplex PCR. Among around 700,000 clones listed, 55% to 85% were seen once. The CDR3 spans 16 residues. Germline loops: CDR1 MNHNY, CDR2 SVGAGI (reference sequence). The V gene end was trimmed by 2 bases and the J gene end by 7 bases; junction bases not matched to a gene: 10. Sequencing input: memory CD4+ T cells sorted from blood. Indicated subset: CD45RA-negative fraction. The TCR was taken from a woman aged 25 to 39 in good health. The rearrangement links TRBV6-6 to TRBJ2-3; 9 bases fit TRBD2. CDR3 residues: CASSYQREARGYTQYF. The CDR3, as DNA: TGTGCCAGCAGTTACCAGCGGGAGGCTCGCGGGTATACGCAGTATTTT.